One TCR beta chain is described in this entry. After removal of 4 bases from V and 2 bases from J, the junction contained 5 bases not matched to a gene. The germline CDR1 and CDR2 sequences are SGHTA and FQGTGA. The CDR3 has 15 residues. Here immunoSEQ multiplex PCR was the method, and the copy in TCRdb shows in-frame clones only, minus some. The sample gives tens of thousands of clones, roughly 90% of which show up once; around 6% is in the top ten. This entry belongs to a study of T cells in localized non-small cell lung cancer. This chain links TRBV7-3 with TRBJ2-3; the match to TRBD2 covers 8 bases. The source material was PBMCs, sampled before any cancer treatment. The origin of this receptor is a man aged 35 to 69 with stage II lung adenocarcinoma. CDR3 sequence: CASSSGGNPTDTQYF. CDR3 DNA sequence: TGTGCCAGCAGCTCGGGGGGGAACCCCACAGATACGCAGTATTTT.